The 5 T cell receptor beta chains below all came from one sample that was sequenced in a study of shared clonotypes between healthy human individuals. TCRdb's table, derived via immunoSEQ multiplex PCR, lists solely in-frame clones and lacks some. Of more than 900,000 clones in the sample, roughly 74% are singletons; the top ten hold roughly 0.61%. Sequencing was carried out using memory CD4+ T cells from PBMCs. Subset indicated: CD45RA-negative fraction. All receptors come from a man aged 18-30 years in good health. Some clones in this sample may be carry-over from other donors' samples.

For this clone: With a much larger clone just one base away, this may be a read error. The chain is built from TRBV30 and TRBJ2-2; unclear D gene. V was shortened by 0 bases and J by 3 bases, with 2 bases between the two germline ends. The germline CDR1 and CDR2 sequences are GTSNPN and SVGIG (reference sequence). This CDR3 comprises 12 residues. CDR3 residues: CAWSVYTGELFF. CDR3 bases: TGTGCCTGGAGTGTATACACCGGGGAGCTGTTTTTT.

With regard to this clone: With only one base between it and a far larger clone, this is likely a read error. This chain connects TRBV28 to TRBJ2-2; 10 bases agree with TRBD1. Trimming cost V 5 bases and J 3 bases; bases outside gene matches: 3. This CDR3 has 15 residues. Germline assignment: CDR1 MDHEN and CDR2 SYDVKM. CDR3 sequence reads: CASSAGTGDTGELFF. Here the CDR3 DNA reads TGTGCCAGCAGTGCCGGGACAGGGGACACCGGGGAGCTGTTTTTT.

The rearrangement joins TRBV14 to TRBJ2-2; no clear D gene. Trimming removed 0 bases from V and 2 bases from J, with 10 bases in between. CDR1 and CDR2 from the germline V gene are SGHDN and FVKESK. The CDR3 covers 16 residues. The CDR3 DNA reads as TGTGCCAGCAGCCAAGATCGGGCCTCAAACACCGGGGAGCTGTTTTTT. Protein product: CASSQDRASNTGELFF.

The rearrangement uses TRBV5-6 and TRBJ1-1, with unresolved D. CDR3 length: 12 residues. V was pared by 8 bases and J by 3 bases, with 11 bases between. CDR1 and CDR2 from the germline V gene are SGHDT and YYEEEE. For the CDR3, the DNA is TGTGCCAGGGACGACACCTACACTGAAGCTTTCTTT. It yields the protein CARDDTYTEAFF.

The CDR3 DNA reads as TGCAGCGTTGTTCTTCGGGTTGGCGGGCAGTATGACTACGAGCAGTACTTC. Translating gives CSVVLRVGGQYDYEQYF. V and J are TRBV29-1 and TRBJ2-7; D perhaps matches TRBD2 (5 bases). Trimming pared 4 bases from V and 3 bases from J, leaving 25 bases between. There are 17 residues in the CDR3. Germline lookup yields CDR1 SQVTM and CDR2 ANQGSEA.